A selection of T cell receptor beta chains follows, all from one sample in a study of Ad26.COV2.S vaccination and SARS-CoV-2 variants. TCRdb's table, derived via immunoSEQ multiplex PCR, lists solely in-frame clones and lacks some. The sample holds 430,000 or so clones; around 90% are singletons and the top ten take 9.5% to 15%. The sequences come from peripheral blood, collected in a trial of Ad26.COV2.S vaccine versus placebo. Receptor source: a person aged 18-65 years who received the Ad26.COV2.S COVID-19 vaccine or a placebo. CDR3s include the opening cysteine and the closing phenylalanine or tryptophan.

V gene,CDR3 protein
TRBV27,CASSHGLAGDEQYF
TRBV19,CASSIASRANTGELFF
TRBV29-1,CSTQRDRVDEQYF
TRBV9,CASSVGSSRFTDTQYF
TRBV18,CASSLGRGNTIYF
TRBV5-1,CASSFGTMGGEQYF
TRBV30,CAWSGTSGRTSSYNEQFF
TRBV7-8,CASSGRGWEGALNEQFF
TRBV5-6,CASSLMGEVQETQYF
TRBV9,CASSVGGTSGYEQYF
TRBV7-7,CASSLKITGRLGTDTQYF
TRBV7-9,CATGGSGTDTQYF
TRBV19,CASSKPRTELYGYTF
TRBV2,CASSEVSAKSGYTF
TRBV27,CASSHLQGGSNQPQHF
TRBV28,CASSQTGLETQYF
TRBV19,CASSQYYGKNIQYF
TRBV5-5,CASSWYGTTDEQYF
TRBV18,CASSPSYSYGYTF